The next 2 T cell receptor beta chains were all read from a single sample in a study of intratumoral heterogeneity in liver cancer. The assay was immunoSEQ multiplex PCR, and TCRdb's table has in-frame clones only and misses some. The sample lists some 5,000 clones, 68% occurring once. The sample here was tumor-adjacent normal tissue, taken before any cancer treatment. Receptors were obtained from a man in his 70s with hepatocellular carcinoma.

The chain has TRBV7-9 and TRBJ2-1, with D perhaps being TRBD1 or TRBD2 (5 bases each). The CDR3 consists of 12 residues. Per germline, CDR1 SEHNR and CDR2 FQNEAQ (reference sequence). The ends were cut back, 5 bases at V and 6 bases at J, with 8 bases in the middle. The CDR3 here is CASSLGTNEQFF. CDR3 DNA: TGTGCCAGCAGCCTGGGGACCAATGAGCAGTTCTTC.

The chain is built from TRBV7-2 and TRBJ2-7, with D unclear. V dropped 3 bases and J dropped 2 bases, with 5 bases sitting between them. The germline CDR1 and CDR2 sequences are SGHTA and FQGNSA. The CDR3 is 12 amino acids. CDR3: CASSFLPYEQYF. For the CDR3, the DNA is TGTGCCAGCAGCTTCCTCCCCTACGAGCAGTACTTC.